Following are 16 T cell receptor beta chains from one sample sequenced in a study of T cells in Graves' hyperthyroidism and ophthalmopathy. RNA transcripts gave rise to amplified TCR beta CDR3 regions. First-round RT-PCR with HTBI primers amplified the TCR CDR3 region. MiXCR, applied by TCRdb to the multiplex PCR reads, yields one record per CDR3 protein. Of 240,000 or so distinct CDR3 sequences in the sample, about 16% were seen once. The sequenced sample was blood. Receptors were obtained from a young woman with Graves' ophthalmopathy.

This clonotype was detected ten times or more. J is TRBJ2-7 and V is TRBV6-6, with no clear D. Germline V gene lookup returns CDR1 MNHNY and CDR2 SVGAGI (reference sequence). Trimming left V 0 bases short and J 0 bases short, with 12 bases between. The CDR3 has 16 amino acids. CDR3: CASSYSEASHSYEQYF. CDR3 nucleotide sequence: TGTGCCAGCAGTTACTCTGAGGCCAGCCACTCCTACGAGCAGTACTTC.

In its sample, this clonotype was seen many times. V usage is TRBV6-4 and J usage is TRBJ2-3; TRBD2 might be the D (7 bases). Deletions cut 6 bases from V and 2 bases from J, with 9 bases between. The CDR3 is made up of 13 amino acids. The germline V gene encodes CDR1 MRHNA and CDR2 SNTAGT. The CDR3: CASSGGHTDTQYF. CDR3 DNA: TGTGCCAGCAGCGGGGGGCACACAGATACGCAGTATTTT.

This sequence joins TRBV4-1 and TRBJ1-4; 7 bases fit TRBD1. The CDR3 extends over 16 amino acids. The junction had 10 bases not matched to a gene; V was cut back by 5 bases and J by 4 bases. In germline, CDR1 is MGHRA, CDR2 YSYEKL. This CDR3 is CASSTRLGQSNEKLFF. The DNA for the CDR3 is TGCGCCAGCAGCACGCGACTGGGACAGAGTAATGAAAAACTGTTTTTT.

J is TRBJ1-2 and V is TRBV19; D unclear. Trimming pared 4 bases from V and 7 bases from J, leaving 10 bases between. The germline gives CDR1 LNHDA, CDR2 SQIVND (reference sequence). This CDR3 has 12 amino acids. CDR3 coding DNA: TGTGCCAGTAGTAGCACAGTGGGTGGCTACACCTTC. This translates into CASSSTVGGYTF.

This clonotype was recorded many times. V usage is TRBV19 and J usage is TRBJ1-2; TRBD1 might be the D (5 bases). The CDR3 covers 14 residues. V was pared by 6 bases and J by 3 bases, with 14 bases between. Germline V lookup: CDR1 LNHDA, CDR2 SQIVND (reference sequence). The CDR3 DNA follows: TGTGCCAGTAGCACGTCCCCAGGGCACTATGGCTACACCTTC. It codes for CASSTSPGHYGYTF. Drawing the rest from reference TRBV19 and TRBJ1-2, the complete variable domain is DGGITQSPKYLFRKEGQNVTLSCEQNLNHDAMYWYRQDPGQGLRLIYYSQIVNDFQKGDIAEGYSVSREKKESFPLTVTSAQKNPTAFYLCASSTSPGHYGYTFGSGTRLTVV.

The chain uses TRBV5-4 and TRBJ2-1, with D perhaps matching TRBD1 (6 bases). The length of the CDR3 is 16 residues. Trimming shortened V by 0 bases and J by 0 bases, and 10 bases separated the two germline ends. Germline CDR1 reads SGHNT; CDR2 reads YYREEE (reference sequence). CDR3 region: CASSLGGQGSYNEQFF. DNA for the CDR3: TGTGCCAGCAGCTTGGGGGGGCAGGGCTCCTACAATGAGCAGTTCTTC.

In this sample, this clonotype turned up many times. The chain is built from TRBV18 and TRBJ2-7, with D perhaps matching TRBD2 (5 bases). The V gene lost 3 bases and the J gene lost 5 bases, with 11 bases spanning the gap. From germline, CDR1 is KGHSH and CDR2 LQKENI. There are 13 residues in the CDR3. CDR3 residues: CASSPRDTNEQYF. DNA for the CDR3: TGTGCCAGCTCACCGAGGGATACGAACGAGCAGTACTTC.

This clonotype was detected only a few times. Sequence at one end of the junction differs from germline and may be a read error. V usage is TRBV9 and J usage is TRBJ2-1; the D is unclear. CDR1 SGDLS and CDR2 YYNGEE come from the germline V gene. The CDR3 contains 12 residues. CDR3 sequence reads: CASSTTDNGQFF. The CDR3 bases are TGTGCCAGCAGCACAACAGACAATGGGCAGTTCTTC.

This clonotype has at least ten counts. V and J are TRBV20-1 and TRBJ1-1, with 8 positions matching TRBD1. The CDR3 is made up of 13 amino acids. CDR1 is DFQATT and CDR2 is SNEGSKA in the germline V gene (reference sequence). J lost 0 bases, V lost 8 bases, and 5 bases had no gene match. The CDR3 loop is CSILTGVNTEAFF. The CDR3 DNA reads as TGCAGTATTCTGACAGGGGTGAACACTGAAGCTTTCTTT.

Comment on this clonotype: Compared with germline, one end of the junction differs, possibly owing to a read error. The genes are TRBV3-1 and TRBJ2-2, with 8 bases matching TRBD2. Germline V gene data show CDR1 as LGHDT and CDR2 as YNNKEL (reference sequence). The CDR3 is 15 residues long. CDR3 amino acids: CTSSQGLVGTGELFF. CDR3 sequence (DNA): TGTACCAGCAGCCAGGGACTAGTAGGTACCGGGGAGCTGTTTTTT.

As concerns this clonotype: One end of the junction does not line up with germline, which may come from a read error. The rearrangement links TRBV9 to TRBJ1-3; TRBD1 might be the D (5 bases). CDR3 length: 17 amino acids. The germline V gene has CDR1 SGDLS and CDR2 YYNGEE. This CDR3 is CTSSPGGGRISGNTIYF. CDR3 coding DNA: TGTACCAGCAGCCCCGGGGGGGGACGTATCTCTGGAAACACCATATATTTT.

This clonotype was counted many times. The chain is built from TRBV4-1 and TRBJ2-3; D is tentatively TRBD1 or TRBD2 (5 bases each). The CDR3 loop spans 16 amino acids. Trimming cost V 2 bases and J 0 bases, with 12 bases left between them. CDR1 and CDR2 from the germline V gene are MGHRA and YSYEKL. CDR3 nucleotides: TGCGCCAGCAGCCAAAGGGACGAAAGCAGCACAGATACGCAGTATTTT. This encodes CASSQRDESSTDTQYF.

In regard to this clonotype: This clone may be a read error of a much larger clone one base away. V and J are TRBV9 and TRBJ1-2, with a tentative D call TRBD1 (6 bases). Germline CDR1 reads SGDLS; CDR2 reads YYNGEE. The CDR3 length is 15 residues. CDR3 amino acids: CASSRRGKGDYGYAF. The CDR3 nucleotides read TGTGCCAGCAGCCGGAGGGGGAAGGGGGACTATGGCTACGCCTTC. Full variable domain (missing parts from reference TRBV9 and TRBJ1-2): DSGVTQTPKHLITATGQRVTLRCSPRSGDLSVYWYQQSLDQGLQFLIQYYNGEERAKGNILERFSAQQFPDLHSELNLSSLELGDSALYFCASSRRGKGDYGYAFGSGTRLTVV.

The chain carries TRBV24-1 and TRBJ2-3, with 11 bases identical to TRBD1. Germline V CDR1 and CDR2: KGHDR, SFDVKD. V lost 7 bases and J lost 6; bases outside the gene matches: 5. There are 14 residues in the CDR3. CDR3 coding DNA: TGTGCCACCAGGGACAGGGGGCGTTCTGATACGCAGTATTTT. This encodes CATRDRGRSDTQYF.

This clonotype was found many times. The V call is TRBV12-3 or TRBV12-4, the J call TRBJ1-2; 11 bases are shared with TRBD1. The junction had 12 bases not matched to a gene; V was cut back by 4 bases and J by 2 bases. The CDR3 length is 18 residues. The CDR3 bases are TGTGCCAGCAGTTCCGGGGCTGGACAGGGGGCTTGGAACTATGGCTACACCTTC. It specifies CASSSGAGQGAWNYGYTF.

In this sample, this clonotype turned up many times. The chain uses TRBV28 and TRBJ1-5, with D unclear. The CDR3 has 14 residues. CDR1 is MDHEN, CDR2 SYDVKM, per germline. V dropped 5 bases and J dropped 2 bases, with 10 bases sitting between them. The CDR3 spells CASSERMGNQPQHF. CDR3 nucleotides: TGTGCCAGCAGTGAACGAATGGGCAATCAGCCCCAGCATTTT.